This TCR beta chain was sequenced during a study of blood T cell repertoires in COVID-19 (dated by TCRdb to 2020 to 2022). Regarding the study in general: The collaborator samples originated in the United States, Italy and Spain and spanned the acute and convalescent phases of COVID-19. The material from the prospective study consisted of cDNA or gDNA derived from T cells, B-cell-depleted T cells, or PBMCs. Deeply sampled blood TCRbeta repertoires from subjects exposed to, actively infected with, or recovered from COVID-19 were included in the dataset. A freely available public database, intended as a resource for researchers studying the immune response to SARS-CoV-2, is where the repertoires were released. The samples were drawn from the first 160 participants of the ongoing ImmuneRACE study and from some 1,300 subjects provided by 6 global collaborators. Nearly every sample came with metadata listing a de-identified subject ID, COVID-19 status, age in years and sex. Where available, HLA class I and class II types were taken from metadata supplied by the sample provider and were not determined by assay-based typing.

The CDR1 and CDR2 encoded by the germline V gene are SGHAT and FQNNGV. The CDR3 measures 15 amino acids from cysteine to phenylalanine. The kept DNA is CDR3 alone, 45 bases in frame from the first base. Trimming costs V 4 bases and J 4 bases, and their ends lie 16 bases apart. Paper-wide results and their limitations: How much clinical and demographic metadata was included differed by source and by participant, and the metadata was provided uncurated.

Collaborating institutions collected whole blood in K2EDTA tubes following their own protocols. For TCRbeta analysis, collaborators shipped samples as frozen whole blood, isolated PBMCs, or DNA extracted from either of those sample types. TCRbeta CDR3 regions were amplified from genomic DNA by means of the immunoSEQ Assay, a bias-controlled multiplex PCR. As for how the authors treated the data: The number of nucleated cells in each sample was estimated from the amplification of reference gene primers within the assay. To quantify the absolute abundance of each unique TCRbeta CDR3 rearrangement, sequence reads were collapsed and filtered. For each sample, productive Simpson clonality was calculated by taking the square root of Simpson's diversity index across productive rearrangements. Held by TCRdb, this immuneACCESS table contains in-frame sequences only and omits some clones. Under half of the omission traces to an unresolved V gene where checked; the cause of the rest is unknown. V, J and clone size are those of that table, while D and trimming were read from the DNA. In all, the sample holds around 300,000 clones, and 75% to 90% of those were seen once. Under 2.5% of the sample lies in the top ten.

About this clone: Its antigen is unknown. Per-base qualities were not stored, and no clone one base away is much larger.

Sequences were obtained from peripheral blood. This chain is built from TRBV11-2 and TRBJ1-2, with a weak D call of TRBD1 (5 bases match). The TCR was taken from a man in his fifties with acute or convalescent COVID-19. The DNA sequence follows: TGTGCCAGCAGCTCCCTGCGGGGGAGCGGCTATGGCTACACCTTC. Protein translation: CASSSLRGSGYGYTF.